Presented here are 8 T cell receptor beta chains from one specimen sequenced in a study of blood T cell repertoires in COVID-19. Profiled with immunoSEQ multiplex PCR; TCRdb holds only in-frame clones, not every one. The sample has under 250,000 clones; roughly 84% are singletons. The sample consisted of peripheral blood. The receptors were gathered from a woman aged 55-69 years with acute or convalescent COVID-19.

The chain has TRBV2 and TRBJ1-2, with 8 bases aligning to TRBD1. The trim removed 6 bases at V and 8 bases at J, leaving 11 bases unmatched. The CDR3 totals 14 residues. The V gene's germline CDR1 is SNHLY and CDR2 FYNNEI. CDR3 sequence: CASRDRQGFRGYTF. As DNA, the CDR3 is TGTGCCAGCAGGGACAGACAGGGGTTTCGGGGCTACACCTTC. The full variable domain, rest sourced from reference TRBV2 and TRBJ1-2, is EPEVTQTPSHQVTQMGQEVILRCVPISNHLYFYWYRQILGQKVEFLVSFYNNEISEKSEIFDDQFSVERPDGSNFTLKIRSTKLEDSAMYFCASRDRQGFRGYTFGSGTRLTVV.

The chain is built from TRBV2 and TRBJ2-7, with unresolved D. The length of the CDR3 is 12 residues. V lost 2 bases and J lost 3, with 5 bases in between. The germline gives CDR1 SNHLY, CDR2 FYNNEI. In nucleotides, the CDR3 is TGTGCCAGCAGTGAATCCGTCTACGAGCAGTACTTC. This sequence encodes CASSESVYEQYF.

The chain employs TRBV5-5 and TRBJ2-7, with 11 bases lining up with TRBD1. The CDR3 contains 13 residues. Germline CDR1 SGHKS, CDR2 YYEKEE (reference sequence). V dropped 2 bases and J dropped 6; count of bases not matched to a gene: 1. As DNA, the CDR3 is TGTGCCAGCAGCTTTGGGACAGGGGGCGAGCAGTACTTC. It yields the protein CASSFGTGGEQYF.

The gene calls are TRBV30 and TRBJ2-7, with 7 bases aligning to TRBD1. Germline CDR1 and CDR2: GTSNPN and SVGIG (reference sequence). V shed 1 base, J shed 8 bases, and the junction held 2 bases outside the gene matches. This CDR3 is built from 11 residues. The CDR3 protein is CAWSGQGKQYF. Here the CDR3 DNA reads TGTGCCTGGAGTGGACAGGGAAAGCAGTACTTC.

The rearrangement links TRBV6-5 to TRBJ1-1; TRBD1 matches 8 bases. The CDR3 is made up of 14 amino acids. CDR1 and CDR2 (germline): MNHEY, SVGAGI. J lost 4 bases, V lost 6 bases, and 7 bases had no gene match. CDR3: CASRKRQGSTEAFF. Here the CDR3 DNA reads TGTGCCAGCAGGAAACGACAGGGGAGCACTGAAGCTTTCTTT.

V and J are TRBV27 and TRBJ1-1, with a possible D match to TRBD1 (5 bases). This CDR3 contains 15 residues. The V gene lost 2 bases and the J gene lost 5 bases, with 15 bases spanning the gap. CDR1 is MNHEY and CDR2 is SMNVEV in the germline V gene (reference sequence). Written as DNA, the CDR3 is TGTGCCAGCAGTTTAAGGAGGGGAGCAGGGACTGAAGCTTTCTTT. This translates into CASSLRRGAGTEAFF.

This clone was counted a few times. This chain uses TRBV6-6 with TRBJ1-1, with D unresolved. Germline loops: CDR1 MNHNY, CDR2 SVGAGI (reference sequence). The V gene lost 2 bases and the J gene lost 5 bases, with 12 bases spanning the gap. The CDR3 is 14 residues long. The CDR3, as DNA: TGTGCCAGCAGTTACGCGGAACTCGGAACTGAAGCTTTCTTT. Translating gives CASSYAELGTEAFF.

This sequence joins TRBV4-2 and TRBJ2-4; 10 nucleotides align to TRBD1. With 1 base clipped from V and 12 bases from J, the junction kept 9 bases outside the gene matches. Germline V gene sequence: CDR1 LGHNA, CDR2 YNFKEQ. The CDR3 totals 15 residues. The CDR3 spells CASSQGQGAMRNQYF. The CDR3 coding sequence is TGTGCCAGCAGCCAAGGACAGGGGGCAATGAGAAATCAGTACTTC.